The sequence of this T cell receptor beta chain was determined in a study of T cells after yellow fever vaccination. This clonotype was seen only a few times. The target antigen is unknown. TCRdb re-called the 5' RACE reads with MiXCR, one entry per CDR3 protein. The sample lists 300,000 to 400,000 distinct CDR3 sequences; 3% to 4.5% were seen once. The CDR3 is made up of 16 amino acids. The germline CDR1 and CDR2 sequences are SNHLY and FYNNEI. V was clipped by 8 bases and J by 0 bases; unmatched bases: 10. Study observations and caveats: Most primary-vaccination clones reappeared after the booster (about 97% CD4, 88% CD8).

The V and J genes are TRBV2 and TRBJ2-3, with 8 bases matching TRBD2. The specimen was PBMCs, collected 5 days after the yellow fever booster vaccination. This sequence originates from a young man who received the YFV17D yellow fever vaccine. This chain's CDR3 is CASRPRGGLSTDTQYF. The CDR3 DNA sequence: TGTGCCAGCCGACCTCGGGGGGGCCTAAGCACAGATACGCAGTATTTT.